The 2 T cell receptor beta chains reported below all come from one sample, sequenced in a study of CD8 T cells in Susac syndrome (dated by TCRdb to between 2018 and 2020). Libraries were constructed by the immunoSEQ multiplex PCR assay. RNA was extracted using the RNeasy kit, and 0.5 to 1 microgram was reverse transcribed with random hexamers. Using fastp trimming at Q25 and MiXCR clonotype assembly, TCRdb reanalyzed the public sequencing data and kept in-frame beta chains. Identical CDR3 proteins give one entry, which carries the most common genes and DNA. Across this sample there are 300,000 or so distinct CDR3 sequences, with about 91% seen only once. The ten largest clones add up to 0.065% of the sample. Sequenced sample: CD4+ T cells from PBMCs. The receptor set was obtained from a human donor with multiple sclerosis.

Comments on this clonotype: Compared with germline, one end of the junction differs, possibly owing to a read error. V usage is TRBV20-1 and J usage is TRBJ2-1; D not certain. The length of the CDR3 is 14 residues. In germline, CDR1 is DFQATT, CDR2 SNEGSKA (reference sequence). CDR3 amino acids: CSARDYGAFNGQFF. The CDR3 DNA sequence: TGCAGTGCTAGAGATTACGGCGCATTTAATGGGCAGTTCTTC.

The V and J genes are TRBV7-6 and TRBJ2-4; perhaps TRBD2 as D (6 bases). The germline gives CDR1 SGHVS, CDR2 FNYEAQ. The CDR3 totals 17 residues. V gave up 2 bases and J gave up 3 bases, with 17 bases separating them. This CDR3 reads CASSLSGGVIGKNIQYF. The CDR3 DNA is TGTGCCAGCAGCTTAAGCGGAGGGGTTATTGGCAAAAACATTCAGTACTTC.